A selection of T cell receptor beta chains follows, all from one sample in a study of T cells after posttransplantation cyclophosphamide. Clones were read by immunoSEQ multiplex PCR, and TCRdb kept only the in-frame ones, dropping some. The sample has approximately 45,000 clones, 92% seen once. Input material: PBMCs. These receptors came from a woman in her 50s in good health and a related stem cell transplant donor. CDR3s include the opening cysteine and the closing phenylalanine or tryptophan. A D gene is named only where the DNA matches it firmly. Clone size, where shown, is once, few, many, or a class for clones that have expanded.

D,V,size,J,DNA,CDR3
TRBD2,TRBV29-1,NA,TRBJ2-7,TGCAGCGTGTCCGGGACTAGGATAAGCAACGAGCAGTACTTC,CSVSGTRISNEQYF
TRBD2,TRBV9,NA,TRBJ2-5,TGTGCCAGCAGCGCCGGGACTAGCGGGTTACAAGAGACCCAGTACTTC,CASSAGTSGLQETQYF
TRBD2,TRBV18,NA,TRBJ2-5,TGTGCCAGCTCACCACCCGGGACTAGTGAAGAGACCCAGTACTTC,CASSPPGTSEETQYF
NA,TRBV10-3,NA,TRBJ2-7,TGTGCCATCAGGTTAAGTAGGGGCGAGCAGTACTTC,CAIRLSRGEQYF
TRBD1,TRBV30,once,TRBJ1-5,TGTGCCTGGAGTGATGGGACAGGGAGGTATCAGCCCCAGCATTTT,CAWSDGTGRYQPQHF
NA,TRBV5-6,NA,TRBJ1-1,TGTGCCAGCAGATACGCAGGGTTTCCGAACACTGAAGCTTTCTTT,CASRYAGFPNTEAFF
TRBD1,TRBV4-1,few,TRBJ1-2,TGCGCCAGCAGATACCCTTACAGGGGACCCAAGAATAACTATGGCTACACCTTC,CASRYPYRGPKNNYGYTF
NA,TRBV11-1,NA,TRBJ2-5,TGTGCCAGCAGCCCCGCAAGGGGCCAAGAGACCCAGTACTTC,CASSPARGQETQYF
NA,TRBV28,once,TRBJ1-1,TGTGCCAGCAGTTTGCTTCCCGGGGGCACTGAAGCTTTCTTT,CASSLLPGGTEAFF
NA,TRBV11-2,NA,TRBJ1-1,TGTGCCAGCACCACGGTCGCTGAAGCTTTCTTT,CASTTVAEAFF
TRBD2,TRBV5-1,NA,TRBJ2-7,TGCGCCAGCAGCACCGGTAGAGGGGCGGGGGCCTACGAGCAGTACTTC,CASSTGRGAGAYEQYF
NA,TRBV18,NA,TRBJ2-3,TGTGCCAGCTCCCCAACAGGCCTCACAGATACGCAGTATTTT,CASSPTGLTDTQYF
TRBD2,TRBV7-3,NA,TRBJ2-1,TGTGCCAGCAGCCCACTAGCGGGAGCCCTCTATCAGCAGTTCTTC,CASSPLAGALYQQFF
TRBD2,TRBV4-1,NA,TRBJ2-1,TGCGCCAGCAGCCAAGATACTAGCGGGAGCTACAATGAGCAGTTCTTC,CASSQDTSGSYNEQFF
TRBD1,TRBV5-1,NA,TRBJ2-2,TGCGCCAGCAGCTTGGAGACAGGGGCCACCGGGGAGCTGTTTTTT,CASSLETGATGELFF
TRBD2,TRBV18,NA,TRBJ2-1,TGTGCCAGCTCACCAGTGAGCGGGGATTACAATGAGCAGTTCTTC,CASSPVSGDYNEQFF
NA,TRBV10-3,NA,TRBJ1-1,TGTGCCATCAGTGAAACAGGTGGGAACACTGAAGCTTTCTTT,CAISETGGNTEAFF
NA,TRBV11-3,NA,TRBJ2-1,TGTGCCAGCAGCTGGAGGGGCTCCTACAATGAGCAGTTCTTC,CASSWRGSYNEQFF
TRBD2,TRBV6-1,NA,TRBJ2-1,TGTGCCAGCAGAGAAACTAGCGGGGGAACGTCCTACAATGAGCAGTTCTTC,CASRETSGGTSYNEQFF